This note documents a single T cell receptor beta chain sequence. Its antigen is not known. This entry belongs to a study of T-cell memory formation after mild COVID-19. Whole-study results and caveats: Mostly located in CM and EM were contracting CD4+ clones, with contracting CD8+ clones located in EMRA.

From the 5' RACE reads, TCRdb called clonotypes with MiXCR, one entry per CDR3 protein. The data hold 390,000 or so distinct CDR3 sequences, with 16% observed a single time. The CDR3 covers 18 residues. V was pared by 6 bases and J by 5 bases, with 19 bases of the junction left unmatched. Germline V CDR1 and CDR2: MGHRA, YSYEKL. The rearrangement links TRBV4-1 to TRBJ2-7; 10 positions match TRBD1. The clonotype was recovered from a man aged 18 to 30 who had mild COVID-19 (a few samples of this study predate the infection). Cell type and time point are not known. Sequenced: PBMCs or a T cell subset sorted from them (not recorded which). CDR3 in amino acids: CASRPSPVPRDRGDEQYF. The CDR3 DNA sequence: TGCGCCAGCAGACCCTCCCCCGTGCCCCGGGACAGGGGTGACGAGCAGTACTTC.